Shown below are 15 T cell receptor beta chains from a single sample sequenced in a study of T cell responses to AZD1222 COVID-19 vaccine. Sequencing was performed with immunoSEQ multiplex PCR; in TCRdb, only in-frame clones are kept and a portion is missing. This table holds around 80,000 clones, approximately 90% found once. The sequencing here drew on peripheral blood, taken 28 days after the second AZD1222 dose. These receptors all come from an adult who received the AZD1222 COVID-19 vaccine.

This clone was seen only once. The chain is built from TRBV14 and TRBJ2-1, with 8 positions matching TRBD2. The germline gives CDR1 SGHDN, CDR2 FVKESK. The CDR3 is 16 amino acids. V dropped 4 bases and J dropped 3; count of bases not matched to a gene: 8. As DNA, the CDR3 is TGTGCCAGCAGCCCCCGGGCTAGCGGGTACTACAATGAGCAGTTCTTC. It translates to CASSPRASGYYNEQFF.

J is TRBJ1-1 and V is TRBV19; weak D call: TRBD1 (6 bases). Trimming left V 5 bases short and J 1 base short, with 11 bases between. This CDR3 contains 14 residues. Germline V gene data show CDR1 as LNHDA and CDR2 as SQIVND (reference sequence). CDR3: CASSGSQGNTEAFF. DNA of the CDR3: TGTGCCAGTAGTGGGTCACAGGGGAACACTGAAGCTTTCTTT.

In this sample, this clone turned up a few times. This sequence joins TRBV12-3 or TRBV12-4 and TRBJ1-1, with unresolved D. This CDR3 is built from 12 residues. Trimming removed 3 bases from V and 5 bases from J, with 7 bases in between. CDR3 bases: TGTGCCAGCAGTTTGAGGCGGACTGAAGCTTTCTTT. It specifies CASSLRRTEAFF.

The chain uses TRBV19 and TRBJ1-5, with 8 bases matching TRBD1. V trimming: 2 bases; J trimming: 1 base; junction bases outside the gene matches: 7. The CDR3 extends over 17 amino acids. The germline V gene encodes CDR1 LNHDA and CDR2 SQIVND (reference sequence). DNA of the CDR3: TGTGCCAGTAGTATATACGCAGGGGGCCAAAGCAATCAGCCCCAGCATTTT. The encoded protein is CASSIYAGGQSNQPQHF.

The V call is TRBV24-1, the J call TRBJ2-1; 10 bases match TRBD2. Per the germline V gene, CDR1 is KGHDR and CDR2 is SFDVKD. The ends lost 3 bases at V and 4 bases at J; junction bases unmatched: 5. The CDR3 covers 16 residues. The CDR3 sequence: CATSDPSGSGYNEQFF. In DNA, the CDR3 is TGTGCCACCAGTGATCCTAGCGGGAGTGGATACAATGAGCAGTTCTTC.

The rearrangement joins TRBV28 to TRBJ2-7, with unresolved D. V lost 10 bases and J lost 1, with 11 bases in between. The CDR3 is 12 residues long. The V gene's germline CDR1 is MDHEN and CDR2 SYDVKM. Written as DNA, the CDR3 is TGTGCCACGGAGTCTCTTTCCTACGAGCAGTACTTC. It yields the protein CATESLSYEQYF.

The V gene is TRBV15, the J gene TRBJ2-7; 7 bases match TRBD1. CDR3 length equals 16 residues. Germline trimming cut 4 bases from V and 0 bases from J; bases unmatched to any gene: 9. CDR1 is LNHNV, CDR2 YYDKDF, per germline (reference sequence). CDR3 coding DNA: TGTGCCACCAGCACCTCGGACAGGTTTAGCTCCTACGAGCAGTACTTC. Amino acid sequence: CATSTSDRFSSYEQYF.

This chain links TRBV5-6 with TRBJ1-1, with 8 nucleotides matching TRBD1. V was pared by 4 bases and J by 5 bases, with 7 bases of the junction left unmatched. The CDR3 length is 14 residues. The germline V gene encodes CDR1 SGHDT and CDR2 YYEEEE. Here the CDR3 DNA reads TGTGCCAGCAGCCTCGGACAGGGAACGACTGAAGCTTTCTTT. Amino acid sequence: CASSLGQGTTEAFF.

This chain uses TRBV7-9 with TRBJ2-7; a weak D match, TRBD1 (6 bases). The V end was cut by 1 base, the J end by 4 bases, with 8 bases between. The CDR3 length is 13 residues. CDR1 and CDR2 (germline): SEHNR, FQNEAQ (reference sequence). CDR3 region: CASSLDRVYEQYF. The DNA for the CDR3 is TGTGCCAGCAGCTTAGACAGGGTTTACGAGCAGTACTTC. Supplemented by reference TRBV7-9 and TRBJ2-7, the full variable domain reads DTGVSQNPRHKITKRGQNVTFRCDPISEHNRLYWYRQTLGQGPEFLTYFQNEAQLEKSRLLSDRFSAERPKGSFSTLEIQRTEQGDSAMYLCASSLDRVYEQYFGPGTRLTVT.

Only a few counts were recorded for this clone. The J gene is TRBJ2-3, the V gene TRBV9; 7 nucleotides line up with TRBD1. Trimming took 0 bases from V and 0 from J; bases not matched to a gene: 4. This CDR3 has 16 residues. CDR1 and CDR2 from the germline V gene are SGDLS and YYNGEE. For the CDR3, the DNA is TGTGCCAGCAGCGTAGAAGGGACAGTGAGCACAGATACGCAGTATTTT. Residues: CASSVEGTVSTDTQYF.

V gene TRBV6-1 combines with J gene TRBJ2-7, with D maybe TRBD1 (6 bases). V was clipped by 4 bases and J by 0 bases, with 16 bases between them. Germline V gene lookup returns CDR1 MNHNS and CDR2 SASEGT. The CDR3 sequence is 16 residues long. CDR3 residues: CASSVRQVASSYEQYF. CDR3 DNA sequence: TGTGCCAGCAGTGTTCGACAGGTCGCTAGCTCCTACGAGCAGTACTTC.

V gene TRBV7-2 combines with J gene TRBJ2-5, with 10 positions matching TRBD1. J gave up 7 bases and V 5 bases, and 13 bases lay outside the gene matches. This CDR3 contains 16 residues. CDR1 and CDR2 from the germline V gene are SGHTA and FQGNSA. The CDR3 DNA sequence: TGTGCCAGCAGCGGGTTCACGGGACAGGGGAGGGGGACCCAGTACTTC. This translates into CASSGFTGQGRGTQYF.

This clone has a single count. This chain uses TRBV10-1 with TRBJ2-3; 9 nucleotides match TRBD2. The CDR3 extends over 13 amino acids. Germline loops: CDR1 WNHNN, CDR2 SYGVQD (reference sequence). Unmatched junction bases numbered 3, after V lost 5 bases and J lost 6 bases. The CDR3 spells CASSLAGGDTQYF. The CDR3 DNA sequence: TGCGCCAGCAGTCTGGCGGGAGGGGATACGCAGTATTTT.

The chain combines TRBV9 with TRBJ1-4; maybe TRBD1 (5 bases). This CDR3 is built from 15 residues. Trimming removed 4 bases from V and 0 bases from J, with 10 bases in between. The V gene's germline CDR1 is SGDLS and CDR2 YYNGEE. The CDR3 DNA follows: TGTGCCAGCAGCTTTGGGGCCGCAACTAATGAAAAACTGTTTTTT. Its translation: CASSFGAATNEKLFF.

V gene TRBV5-1 combines with J gene TRBJ2-7; 7 bases match TRBD1. Germline CDR1 and CDR2: SGHRS and YFSETQ. This CDR3 is 13 amino acids long. The V and J ends lost 9 bases and 3 bases, in that order; junction bases with no gene match: 9. As DNA, the CDR3 is TGCGCCACCGCGAGGGACAGCTACTACGAGCAGTACTTC. Encoded protein: CATARDSYYEQYF.